Each of the 24 T cell receptor beta chains below was sequenced from the same sample in a study of cytomegalovirus exposure and HLA in healthy donors. Here immunoSEQ multiplex PCR was the method, and the copy in TCRdb shows in-frame clones only, minus some. The sample contains more than 150,000 clones, about 86% of which appear only once. Source material: PBMCs. The source of these receptors is a woman in her late teens or twenties in good health and CMV-seropositive.

The V gene is TRBV18, the J gene TRBJ1-2; TRBD1 is a possible D gene (6 bases). This CDR3 is 14 amino acids long. Trimming stripped 2 bases from V and 11 bases from J, with 18 bases between. The germline gives CDR1 KGHSH, CDR2 LQKENI. The CDR3 nucleotides are TGTGCCAGCTCACCAAAGGGGGGGGCGACATGGTACACCTTC. Protein product: CASSPKGGATWYTF.

The gene calls are TRBV6-5 and TRBJ2-3; the match to TRBD2 covers 9 bases. The CDR3 has 15 residues. V gave up 4 bases and J gave up 4 bases; unmatched junction bases: 6. Germline V gene lookup returns CDR1 MNHEY and CDR2 SVGAGI. CDR3 loop: CASSSPSGASDTQYF. In DNA form, the CDR3 reads TGTGCCAGCAGTTCTCCTAGCGGGGCCTCAGATACGCAGTATTTT.

V usage is TRBV13 and J usage is TRBJ1-1; TRBD1 aligns across 12 bases. The CDR3 loop spans 17 amino acids. Germline V gene lookup returns CDR1 PRHDT and CDR2 FYEKMQ (reference sequence). The junction had 10 bases not matched to a gene; V was cut back by 5 bases and J by 3 bases. CDR3 DNA: TGTGCCAGCAGCGGCGGGACAGGGGGCCTCAGGGACACTGAAGCTTTCTTT. Translating it yields CASSGGTGGLRDTEAFF.

The V call is TRBV29-1, the J call TRBJ1-1, with D perhaps TRBD1 (5 bases). CDR3 length equals 14 residues. Trimming shortened V by 4 bases and J by 4 bases, and 16 bases separated the two germline ends. CDR1 is SQVTM and CDR2 is ANQGSEA in the germline V gene. The CDR3 loop is CSVGKRDSGTEAFF. The DNA of the CDR3 is TGCAGCGTTGGAAAGAGGGACTCGGGCACTGAAGCTTTCTTT.

This chain connects TRBV2 to TRBJ1-1; TRBD1 is a possible D gene (5 bases). Trimming took off 6 bases at V and 5 bases at J, with 16 bases between the two ends. Germline-derived CDR1 and CDR2 are SNHLY and FYNNEI. This CDR3 is built from 14 residues. The CDR3 loop reads CASRLDIRRTEAFF. Written as DNA, the CDR3 is TGTGCCAGCAGATTGGACATCCGCCGTACTGAAGCTTTCTTT. Together with reference TRBV2 and TRBJ1-1, the CDR3 gives the full variable domain: EPEVTQTPSHQVTQMGQEVILRCVPISNHLYFYWYRQILGQKVEFLVSFYNNEISEKSEIFDDQFSVERPDGSNFTLKIRSTKLEDSAMYFCASRLDIRRTEAFFGQGTRLTVV.

In its sample, this clone was seen a few times. The rearrangement uses TRBV6-1 and TRBJ1-3; D is ambiguous. The CDR3 length is 14 residues. Trimming stripped 5 bases from V and 3 bases from J, with 11 bases between. Germline values: CDR1 MNHNS, CDR2 SASEGT. Here the CDR3 reads CASSTASYGNTIYF. The CDR3 coding sequence is TGTGCCAGCAGTACAGCATCCTATGGAAACACCATATATTTT.

This clone has only a few counts. The CDR3 spells CASSTGAAYEQYF. The CDR3 DNA reads as TGTGCCAGCTCAACAGGGGCGGCGTACGAGCAGTACTTC. The chain uses TRBV5-6 and TRBJ2-7; 7 bases are a match to TRBD1. V trimming: 7 bases; J trimming: 4 bases; junction bases outside the gene matches: 8. Per the germline V gene, CDR1 is SGHDT and CDR2 is YYEEEE. CDR3 length: 13 amino acids.

This rearrangement joins TRBV19 to TRBJ1-2; 8 bases are shared with TRBD1. The CDR3 totals 15 residues. Looked up from germline, CDR1 is LNHDA and CDR2 is SQIVND (reference sequence). With V trimmed by 3 bases and J by 3 bases, 6 bases remained unmatched. CDR3 protein: CASSIGQGIDYGYTF. CDR3 coding DNA: TGTGCCAGTAGTATTGGACAGGGTATCGACTATGGCTACACCTTC.

The CDR3 DNA reads TGTGCCAGCAGTGAGGGGAAGCGGGGGACAGATACGCAGTATTTT. It translates to CASSEGKRGTDTQYF. This chain connects TRBV25-1 to TRBJ2-3; 8 bases align to TRBD2. The junction had 5 bases not matched to a gene; V was cut back by 3 bases and J by 3 bases. CDR3 length equals 15 residues. Germline V lookup: CDR1 MGHDK, CDR2 SYGVNS.

The genes are TRBV5-6 and TRBJ1-2; maybe TRBD1 (6 bases). V dropped 4 bases and J dropped 7 bases, with 17 bases sitting between them. Germline V CDR1 and CDR2: SGHDT, YYEEEE. The CDR3 extends over 14 amino acids. CDR3 in DNA: TGTGCCAGCAGCGAAAAAAGCCAGGGGCTTGGCTACACCTTC. Amino acids: CASSEKSQGLGYTF.

J is TRBJ2-7 and V is TRBV11-2, with TRBD2 as a possible D gene (7 bases). Germline CDR1 reads SGHAT; CDR2 reads FQNNGV. The V gene lost 5 bases and the J gene lost 2 bases, with 19 bases spanning the gap. The CDR3 totals 16 residues. In DNA form, the CDR3 reads TGTGCCAGCAGCCCTCTCGCGGCGGGGGCCGCCTACGAGCAGTACTTC. Its protein is CASSPLAAGAAYEQYF.

This clone was observed a few times. CDR3 region: CASRDSANQPQHF. The CDR3 DNA follows: TGTGCCAGCAGGGACAGCGCAAATCAGCCCCAGCATTTT. J is TRBJ1-5 and V is TRBV6-5, with D possibly being TRBD1 (6 bases). The V gene's germline CDR1 is MNHEY and CDR2 SVGAGI. The CDR3 runs 13 residues. Deletions cut 6 bases from V and 4 bases from J, with 10 bases between.

A few counts support this clone. V and J are TRBV5-1 and TRBJ2-7; D gene unclear. The germline V gene has CDR1 SGHRS and CDR2 YFSETQ. V was shortened by 4 bases and J by 2 bases, with 10 bases between the two germline ends. The CDR3 sequence is 13 residues long. The CDR3 DNA is TGCGCCAGCAGCCCTGGGCCCCCCTACGAGCAGTACTTC. Translating gives CASSPGPPYEQYF. The whole variable domain, remainder taken from reference TRBV5-1 and TRBJ2-7, is KAGVTQTPRYLIKTRGQQVTLSCSPISGHRSVSWYQQTPGQGLQFLFEYFSETQRNKGNFPGRFSGRQFSNSRSEMNVSTLELGDSALYLCASSPGPPYEQYFGPGTRLTVT.

This chain joins TRBV7-9 and TRBJ1-2; 8 bases match TRBD1. V lost 0 bases to trimming and J lost 7 bases; unmatched junction nucleotides: 4. The CDR3 runs 14 residues. Germline lookup yields CDR1 SEHNR and CDR2 FQNEAQ (reference sequence). CDR3 nucleotides: TGTGCCAGCAGCTTAGCGACAGGGGACCCTGGCTACACCTTC. This translates into CASSLATGDPGYTF.

The chain employs TRBV4-2 and TRBJ2-7; 13 bases align to TRBD2. The CDR3 has 16 amino acids. Germline V CDR1 and CDR2: LGHNA, YNFKEQ. V trimming: 4 bases; J trimming: 3 bases; junction bases outside the gene matches: 6. This chain's CDR3 is CASSLGLAGEIYEQYF. The CDR3 DNA reads TGTGCCAGCAGCCTAGGACTAGCGGGGGAAATCTACGAGCAGTACTTC.

The chain is built from TRBV5-1 and TRBJ1-2; 10 positions match TRBD1. The CDR3 sequence is 16 residues long. Germline V gives CDR1 SGHRS, CDR2 YFSETQ. J gave up 5 bases and V 5 bases, and 12 bases lay outside the gene matches. CDR3 sequence: CASSSSGTGVIYGYTF. In DNA form, the CDR3 reads TGCGCCAGCAGTTCCTCCGGGACAGGGGTTATTTATGGCTACACCTTC.

V is TRBV11-3 and J is TRBJ2-2, with D hard to call. Between the trimmed V and J ends, which lost 0 bases and 6 bases, there was a span of 8 bases. Germline values: CDR1 SGHNT, CDR2 YENEEA. There are 14 residues in the CDR3. The DNA for the CDR3 is TGTGCCAGCAGCTTAGAGGGCATCGCCGGGGAGCTGTTTTTT. This codes for CASSLEGIAGELFF.

The gene calls are TRBV11-1 and TRBJ2-2; the match to TRBD1 covers 7 bases. The germline V gene encodes CDR1 SGHAT and CDR2 FQDESV (reference sequence). CDR3 length: 15 amino acids. The trim removed 5 bases at V and 1 base at J, leaving 4 bases unmatched. The CDR3 bases are TGTGCCAGCAGCCCGACAGGGCTGAACACCGGGGAGCTGTTTTTT. Translated: CASSPTGLNTGELFF.

This clone was counted between two and nine times. The rearrangement links TRBV25-1 to TRBJ1-2; TRBD1 matches 8 bases. Germline lookup yields CDR1 MGHDK and CDR2 SYGVNS. The V and J ends lost 6 bases and 6 bases, in that order; junction bases with no gene match: 12. CDR3 size: 15 residues. The DNA for the CDR3 is TGTGCCAGCAGCTTCTCGGACAGGGAGTATAATGGCTACACCTTC. It translates to CASSFSDREYNGYTF.

This clone was seen only once. Written as DNA, the CDR3 is TGTGCCAGCATGTTCACAGACACAGATACGCAGTATTTT. It specifies CASMFTDTDTQYF. The chain is built from TRBV6-1 and TRBJ2-3; no reliable D call. The CDR3 has 13 amino acids. CDR1 is MNHNS and CDR2 is SASEGT in the germline V gene. Trimming took 7 bases from V and 2 from J, leaving 10 bases between them.

CDR3 residues: CASSEDGGTREQFF. CDR3 coding DNA: TGTGCCAGCAGTGAAGACGGGGGGACTAGGGAGCAGTTCTTC. The chain joins TRBV6-1 to TRBJ2-1; TRBD2 aligns across 8 bases. Looked up from germline, CDR1 is MNHNS and CDR2 is SASEGT. Trimming cost V 1 base and J 10 bases; bases outside gene matches: 6. The CDR3 is made up of 14 amino acids.

This chain uses TRBV7-6 with TRBJ2-7; 12 nucleotides align to TRBD1. The CDR3 is 15 amino acids. Germline CDR1 SGHVS, CDR2 FNYEAQ. J gave up 7 bases and V 10 bases, and 14 bases lay outside the gene matches. The CDR3 coding sequence is TGTGCCACTACAAAACCGGGACAGGGGGCGTGGGAGCAGTACTTC. Its translation: CATTKPGQGAWEQYF. Variable domain in full (rest from reference TRBV7-6 and TRBJ2-7): GAGVSQSPRYKVTKRGQDVALRCDPISGHVSLYWYRQALGQGPEFLTYFNYEAQQDKSGLPNDRFSAERPEGSISTLTIQRTEQRDSAMYRCATTKPGQGAWEQYFGPGTRLTVT.

The chain combines TRBV4-3 with TRBJ2-5; possible D gene TRBD2, 6 bases. The CDR3 has 12 residues. Trimming removed 4 bases from V and 4 bases from J, with 7 bases in between. Germline V gene lookup returns CDR1 LGHNA and CDR2 YSLEER. CDR3 DNA: TGCGCCAGCAGCCCCGGGGGAGAGACCCAGTACTTC. Protein sequence: CASSPGGETQYF.

There are a few counts of this clone. Additional DNA sequences in this sample encode the identical CDR3. This sequence joins TRBV4-2 and TRBJ2-7, with 7 bases aligning to TRBD1. The V gene's germline CDR1 is LGHNA and CDR2 YNFKEQ. The length of the CDR3 is 14 residues. Trimming cost V 4 bases and J 7 bases; bases outside gene matches: 10. The CDR3 region has the DNA TGTGCCAGCAGCCGTGACCGGGACAGCCGTGAGCAGTACTTC. Translation: CASSRDRDSREQYF.